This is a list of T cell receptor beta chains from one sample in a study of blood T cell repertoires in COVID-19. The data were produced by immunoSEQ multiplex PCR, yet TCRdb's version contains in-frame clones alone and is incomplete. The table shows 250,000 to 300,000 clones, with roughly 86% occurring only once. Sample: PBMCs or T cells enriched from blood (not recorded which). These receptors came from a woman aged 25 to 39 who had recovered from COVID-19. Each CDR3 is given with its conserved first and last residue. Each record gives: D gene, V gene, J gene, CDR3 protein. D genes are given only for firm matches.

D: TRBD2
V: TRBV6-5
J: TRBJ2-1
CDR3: CASSYLVAGEDNEQFF

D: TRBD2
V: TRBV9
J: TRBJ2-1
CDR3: CASASGRHYNEQFF

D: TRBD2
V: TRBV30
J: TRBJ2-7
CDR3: CAWSQRLAGGPYYEQYF

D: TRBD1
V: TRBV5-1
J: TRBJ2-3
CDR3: CASSLTSKDRGMGDTQYF

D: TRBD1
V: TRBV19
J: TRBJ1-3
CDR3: CASSIDRLTGISGNTIYF

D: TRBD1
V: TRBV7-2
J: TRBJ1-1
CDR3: CASSSTGGDTEAFF

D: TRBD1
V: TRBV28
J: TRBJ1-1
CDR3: CASSSLGTGALNTEAFF

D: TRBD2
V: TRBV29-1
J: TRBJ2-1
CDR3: CSVDGGGSFF

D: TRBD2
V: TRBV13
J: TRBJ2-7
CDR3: CASSLGSGGEQYF

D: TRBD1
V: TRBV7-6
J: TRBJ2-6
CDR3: CASSPTGTGVFFGANVLTF

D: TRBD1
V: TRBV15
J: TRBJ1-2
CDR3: CATSRGPGGQRANYGYTF

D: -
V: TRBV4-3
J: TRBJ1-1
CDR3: CASSQLLNTEAFF

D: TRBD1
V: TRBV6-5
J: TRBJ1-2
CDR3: CASSYSTGLGYTF

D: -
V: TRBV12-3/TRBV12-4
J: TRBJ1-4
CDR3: CASLGQPNEKLFF

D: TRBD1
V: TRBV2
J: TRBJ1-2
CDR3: CASSDKTGPVVYGYTF

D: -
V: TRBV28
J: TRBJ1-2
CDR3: CASTKTKGHGVLDGYTF

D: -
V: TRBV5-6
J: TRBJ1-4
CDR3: CASSLAGRGWEKLFF

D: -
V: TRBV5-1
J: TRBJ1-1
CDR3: CASSLGFGTAGYTEAFF

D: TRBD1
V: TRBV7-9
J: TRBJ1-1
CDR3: CASRGPRAGGPDTEAFF

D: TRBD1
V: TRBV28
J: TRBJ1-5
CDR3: CASTGQGRGNQPQHF

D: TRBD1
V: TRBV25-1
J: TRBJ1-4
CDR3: CASSVAGTGDEKLFF

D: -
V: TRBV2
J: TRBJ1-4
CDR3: CASSEAGGTNEKLFF

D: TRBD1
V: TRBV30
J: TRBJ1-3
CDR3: CAWNSGQGAGNTIYF

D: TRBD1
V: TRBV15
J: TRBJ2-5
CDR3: CATSRGGRGETQYF

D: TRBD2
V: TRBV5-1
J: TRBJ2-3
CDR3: CASSPYGPSGRATDTQYF

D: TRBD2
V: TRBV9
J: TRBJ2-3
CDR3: CASSVRTSGNADTQYF

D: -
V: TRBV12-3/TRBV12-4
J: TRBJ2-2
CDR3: CASSDVGAGELFF

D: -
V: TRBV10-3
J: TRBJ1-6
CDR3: CALREEGPNSPLHF

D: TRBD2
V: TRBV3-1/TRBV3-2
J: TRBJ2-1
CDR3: CASSYEREINEQFF

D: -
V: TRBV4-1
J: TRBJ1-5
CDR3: CASSHPGLGQPQHF

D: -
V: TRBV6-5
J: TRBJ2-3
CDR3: CASSYTGTDTQYF

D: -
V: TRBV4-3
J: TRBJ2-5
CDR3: CASSQDLGAGRQETQYF

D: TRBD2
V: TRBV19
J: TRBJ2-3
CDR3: CASSILAGGTQYF

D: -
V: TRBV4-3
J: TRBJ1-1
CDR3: CASSLLGAGKGEAFF

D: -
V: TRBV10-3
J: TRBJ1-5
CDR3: CAISDRDNQPQHF

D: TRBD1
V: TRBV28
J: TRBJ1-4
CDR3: CASSTGTGVIEKLFF

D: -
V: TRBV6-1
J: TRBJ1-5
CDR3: CASSGRQDRSNQPQHF

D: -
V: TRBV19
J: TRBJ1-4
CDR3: CATGKTVANEKLFF

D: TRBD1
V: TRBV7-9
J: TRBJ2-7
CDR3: CASRPGQGDYEQYF

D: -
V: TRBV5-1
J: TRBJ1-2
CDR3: CASSLEPPLGYTF

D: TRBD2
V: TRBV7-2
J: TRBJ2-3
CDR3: CASSSLTSGGPTDTQYF